This TCR beta chain was recovered during a study of T cell changes during pregnancy in multiple sclerosis. Only in-frame clones appear in the TCRdb table, and some are missing; sequencing was by immunoSEQ multiplex PCR. Of around 92,000 clones in the sample, around 92% were seen once. The CDR3 has 15 amino acids. Germline CDR1 SGHNT, CDR2 YYREEE (reference sequence). V was clipped by 0 bases and J by 3 bases; unmatched bases: 3. The V and J genes are TRBV5-4 and TRBJ2-1, with 7 bases fitting TRBD1. The sequence came from a female donor with multiple sclerosis, enrolled in a pregnancy study. Sequenced here: peripheral blood, sampled in the third trimester of pregnancy. CDR3 region: CASSLEGALYNEQFF. CDR3 nucleotide sequence: TGTGCCAGCAGCTTGGAGGGGGCTCTCTACAATGAGCAGTTCTTC.